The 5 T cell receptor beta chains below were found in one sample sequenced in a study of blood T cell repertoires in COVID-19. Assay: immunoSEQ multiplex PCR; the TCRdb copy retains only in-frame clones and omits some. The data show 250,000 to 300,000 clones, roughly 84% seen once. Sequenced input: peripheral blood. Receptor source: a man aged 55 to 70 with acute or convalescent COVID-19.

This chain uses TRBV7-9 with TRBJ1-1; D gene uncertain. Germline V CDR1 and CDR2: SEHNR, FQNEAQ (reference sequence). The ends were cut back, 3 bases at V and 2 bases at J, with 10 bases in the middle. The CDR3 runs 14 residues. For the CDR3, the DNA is TGTGCCAGCAGCTTCACATATGATAACACTGAAGCTTTCTTT. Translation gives CASSFTYDNTEAFF.

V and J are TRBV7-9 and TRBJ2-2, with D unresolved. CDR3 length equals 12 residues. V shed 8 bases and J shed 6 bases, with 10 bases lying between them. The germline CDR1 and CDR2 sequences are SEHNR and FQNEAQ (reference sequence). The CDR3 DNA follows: TGTGCCAGCGGCTCCCCCGCCGGGGAGCTGTTTTTT. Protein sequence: CASGSPAGELFF.

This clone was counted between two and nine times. The CDR3 protein is CASSPLGQGRMNTEAFF. CDR3 nucleotide sequence: TGCGCCAGCAGCCCCCTCGGACAGGGTCGAATGAACACTGAAGCTTTCTTT. The chain has TRBV5-1 and TRBJ1-1, with TRBD1 identical over 8 bases. The CDR3 extends over 17 amino acids. V lost 4 bases, J lost 0 bases, and 11 bases stayed unmatched. Looked up from germline, CDR1 is SGHRS and CDR2 is YFSETQ. Filled out from reference TRBV5-1 and TRBJ1-1, the complete variable domain reads KAGVTQTPRYLIKTRGQQVTLSCSPISGHRSVSWYQQTPGQGLQFLFEYFSETQRNKGNFPGRFSGRQFSNSRSEMNVSTLELGDSALYLCASSPLGQGRMNTEAFFGQGTRLTVV.

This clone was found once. The CDR3 loop reads CASSLASGANVLTF. CDR3 bases: TGCGCCAGCAGCCTAGCGTCTGGGGCCAACGTCCTGACTTTC. This chain connects TRBV10-2 to TRBJ2-6; TRBD2 is a possible D gene (6 bases). The germline gives CDR1 WSHSY, CDR2 SAAADI. The CDR3 runs 14 residues. V lost 6 bases to trimming and J lost 1 base, with 7 bases between them.

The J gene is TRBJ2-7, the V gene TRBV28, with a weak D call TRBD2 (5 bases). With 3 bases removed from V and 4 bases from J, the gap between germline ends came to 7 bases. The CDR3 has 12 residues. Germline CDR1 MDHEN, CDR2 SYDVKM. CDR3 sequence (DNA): TGTGCCAGCAGTTTTCGAGGGTACGAGCAGTACTTC. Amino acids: CASSFRGYEQYF.